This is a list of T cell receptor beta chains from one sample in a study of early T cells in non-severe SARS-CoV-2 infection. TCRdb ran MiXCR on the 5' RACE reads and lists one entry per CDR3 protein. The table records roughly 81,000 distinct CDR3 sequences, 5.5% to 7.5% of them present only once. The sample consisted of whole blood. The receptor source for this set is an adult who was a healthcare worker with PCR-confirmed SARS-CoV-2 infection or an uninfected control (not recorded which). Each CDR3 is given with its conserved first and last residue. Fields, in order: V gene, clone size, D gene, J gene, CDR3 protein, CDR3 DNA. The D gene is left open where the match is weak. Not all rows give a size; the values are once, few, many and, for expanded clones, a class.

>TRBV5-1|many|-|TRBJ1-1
CASSLWLNTEAFF
TGCGCCAGCAGCTTGTGGCTGAACACTGAAGCTTTCTTT
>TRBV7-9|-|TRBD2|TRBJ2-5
CASSLEGLAGAETQYF
TGTGCCAGCAGCTTAGAGGGACTAGCGGGAGCAGAGACCCAGTACTTC
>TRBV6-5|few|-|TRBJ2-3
CASSYGASGADTQYF
TGTGCCAGCAGTTACGGAGCTTCTGGGGCAGATACGCAGTATTTT
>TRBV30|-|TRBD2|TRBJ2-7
CAWRAPLAVYEQYF
TGTGCCTGGAGGGCACCACTAGCGGTCTACGAGCAGTACTTC
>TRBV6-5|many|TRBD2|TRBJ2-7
CASRTIAGVSSEQYF
TGTGCCAGCAGGACAATAGCGGGAGTGTCAAGCGAGCAGTACTTC
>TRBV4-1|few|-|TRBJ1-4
CASSQELGSGEKLFF
TGCGCCAGCAGCCAAGAGCTCGGTTCGGGCGAAAAACTGTTTTTT
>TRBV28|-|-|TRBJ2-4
CASSLIAGIAKNIQYF
TGTGCCAGCAGTTTAATCGCAGGGATAGCCAAAAACATTCAGTACTTC
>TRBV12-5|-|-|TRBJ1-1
CASAGIANTEAFF
TGTGCTAGTGCCGGGATTGCAAACACTGAAGCTTTCTTT
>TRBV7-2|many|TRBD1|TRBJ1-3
CASSPDRATGNTIYF
TGTGCCAGCAGTCCCGACAGGGCTACCGGAAACACCATATATTTT
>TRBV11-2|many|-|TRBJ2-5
CASSLVAGQPRETQYF
TGTGCCAGCAGCTTAGTGGCGGGACAGCCTAGAGAGACCCAGTACTTC
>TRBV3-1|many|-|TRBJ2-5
CASSQVVQQETQYF
TGTGCCAGCAGCCAAGTTGTACAACAAGAGACCCAGTACTTC
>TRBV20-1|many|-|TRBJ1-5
CSASYQPGGNQPQHF
TGCAGTGCTAGTTATCAACCTGGGGGCAATCAGCCCCAGCATTTT
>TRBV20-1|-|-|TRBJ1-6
CSAPVGGTLHF
TGCAGTGCCCCTGTGGGTGGTACCCTCCACTTT
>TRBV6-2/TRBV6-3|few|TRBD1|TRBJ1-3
CASRRVGTAGNTIYF
TGTGCCAGCAGACGCGTAGGGACAGCCGGAAACACCATATATTTT
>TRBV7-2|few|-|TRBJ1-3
CASSLEGTIGGNTIYF
TGTGCCAGCAGCTTAGAAGGGACAATTGGTGGAAACACCATATATTTT
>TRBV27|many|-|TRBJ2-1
CASSLSGSSYNEQFF
TGTGCCAGCAGTTTATCGGGGAGCTCCTACAATGAGCAGTTCTTC